Each of the 13 T cell receptor beta chains below was sequenced from the same sample in a study of blood T cell repertoires in COVID-19. Clones were read by immunoSEQ multiplex PCR, and TCRdb kept only the in-frame ones, dropping some. Of about 240,000 clones listed, about 89% are singletons. Sequencing used PBMCs or T cells enriched from blood (not recorded which). Receptors were obtained from a woman aged 30 to 39 who had recovered from COVID-19.

The chain recombines TRBV28 with TRBJ2-6, with D possibly being TRBD1 (6 bases). V lost 7 bases, J lost 0 bases, and 10 bases lay in between. The CDR3 sequence is 15 residues long. Germline CDR1 MDHEN, CDR2 SYDVKM. In DNA, the CDR3 is TGTGCCAGCATGGGGGCACACTCTGGGGCCAACGTCCTGACTTTC. Amino acids: CASMGAHSGANVLTF.

The V call is TRBV6-1, the J call TRBJ2-3, with D possibly being TRBD1 (5 bases). V shed 1 base and J shed 5 bases, with 13 bases lying between them. Germline V CDR1 and CDR2: MNHNS, SASEGT. This CDR3 has 15 amino acids. The CDR3: CASSEVARVVDTQYF. The CDR3 DNA reads TGTGCCAGCAGTGAAGTGGCCAGGGTGGTAGATACGCAGTATTTT.

To note about this clone: A junction boundary mismatches the germline segment, possibly from a read error. The rearrangement joins TRBV11-2 to TRBJ1-1; D call uncertain. The CDR3 has 14 amino acids. The germline CDR1 and CDR2 sequences are SGHAT and FQNNGV. CDR3 residues: CASSSSRGNPEAFF. As DNA, the CDR3 is TGTGCCAGCAGCTCCTCCAGAGGGAACCCTGAAGCTTTCTTT.

This chain uses TRBV29-1 with TRBJ2-3; TRBD2 agrees at 10 bases. Germline V gene data show CDR1 as SQVTM and CDR2 as ANQGSEA. The CDR3 has 14 residues. Trimming took 4 bases from V and 4 from J; bases not matched to a gene: 5. Here the CDR3 DNA reads TGCAGCGTTGGAGCGGGAGGGCCCTCAGATACGCAGTATTTT. The encoded protein is CSVGAGGPSDTQYF.

The chain's CDR3 is CASSQVLPTGPLEKLFF. CDR3 coding DNA: TGTGCCAGCAGCCAAGTCCTACCGACAGGACCCCTTGAAAAACTGTTTTTT. The chain carries TRBV3-1 (or the pseudogene TRBV3-2) and TRBJ1-4; a possible D gene is TRBD1 (6 bases). There are 17 residues in the CDR3. Germline CDR1 reads LGHDT; CDR2 reads YNNKEL (reference sequence). V was shortened by 1 base and J by 7 bases, with 19 bases between the two germline ends.

This sequence joins TRBV5-4 and TRBJ1-5; D not certain. Trimming left V 0 bases short and J 1 base short, with 5 bases between. The length of the CDR3 is 14 residues. Germline CDR1 is SGHNT and CDR2 is YYREEE (reference sequence). CDR3 in DNA: TGTGCCAGCAGCTTGGTCCGGAGCAATCAGCCCCAGCATTTT. Protein: CASSLVRSNQPQHF.

The chain links TRBV7-2 to TRBJ1-1, with D uncertain. The ends were cut back, 4 bases at V and 10 bases at J, with 19 bases in the middle. CDR3 length: 14 amino acids. Per the germline V gene, CDR1 is SGHTA and CDR2 is FQGNSA. CDR3: CASSSPVGGLRAFF. As DNA, the CDR3 is TGTGCCAGCAGCTCCCCCGTTGGAGGGCTCAGAGCTTTCTTT.

The rearrangement uses TRBV7-6 and TRBJ1-3; 8 nucleotides agree with TRBD1. V lost 5 bases and J lost 0; bases outside the gene matches: 12. The germline V gene has CDR1 SGHVS and CDR2 FNYEAQ. This CDR3 spans 18 amino acids. CDR3 sequence reads: CASSRLGQGLTSGNTIYF. The CDR3 DNA reads TGTGCCAGCAGCCGCCTCGGACAGGGCCTAACCTCTGGAAACACCATATATTTT.

The CDR3 region has the DNA TGTGCCAGCAGCGCGAACAGGGTTACCGGGGAGCTGTTTTTT. This gives the protein CASSANRVTGELFF. The rearrangement uses TRBV7-8 and TRBJ2-2; D is perhaps TRBD1 (6 bases). CDR3 length: 14 amino acids. CDR1 and CDR2 (germline): SGHVS, FQNEAQ. Deletions cut 5 bases from V and 5 bases from J, with 12 bases between.

The chain couples TRBV28 to TRBJ1-2; D possibly corresponds to TRBD1 (6 bases). With 2 bases removed from V and 0 bases from J, the gap between germline ends came to 16 bases. CDR3 length: 17 residues. Germline CDR1 MDHEN, CDR2 SYDVKM. The CDR3 nucleotides read TGTGCCAGCAGTTTAGGAACCGGGACACCATCTAACTATGGCTACACCTTC. It is translated as CASSLGTGTPSNYGYTF.

The chain is built from TRBV15 and TRBJ2-7; 8 bases are a match to TRBD2. The CDR3 runs 14 residues. Germline assignment: CDR1 LNHNV and CDR2 YYDKDF (reference sequence). The ends lost 0 bases at V and 7 bases at J; junction bases unmatched: 5. CDR3 region: CATSRDNREGEQYF. CDR3 bases: TGTGCCACCAGCAGAGATAACCGGGAGGGGGAGCAGTACTTC. Based on the CDR3 plus reference TRBV15 and TRBJ2-7, the full variable domain is DAMVIQNPRYQVTQFGKPVTLSCSQTLNHNVMYWYQQKSSQAPKLLFHYYDKDFNNEADTPDNFQSRRPNTSFCFLDIRSPGLGDTAMYLCATSRDNREGEQYFGPGTRLTVT.

The rearrangement links TRBV14 to TRBJ2-1; TRBD2 matches at 7 bases. V lost 0 bases, J lost 0 bases, and 23 bases stayed unmatched. The CDR3 sequence is 23 residues long. CDR1 and CDR2 (germline): SGHDN, FVKESK. In nucleotides, the CDR3 is TGTGCCAGCAGCCAAGATAAGAGGCTGGAGGGTGCTAGCGGACAAAGCTCCTACAATGAGCAGTTCTTC. Translation: CASSQDKRLEGASGQSSYNEQFF.

This rearrangement joins TRBV18 to TRBJ1-4; no reliable D call. CDR1 and CDR2 (germline): KGHSH, LQKENI. Trimming removed 0 bases from V and 6 bases from J, with 2 bases in between. The CDR3 has 12 residues. This CDR3 reads CASSPPDEKLFF. The CDR3 DNA reads TGTGCCAGCTCACCACCCGATGAAAAACTGTTTTTT.